This T cell receptor (beta chain) was found in a study of blood T cell repertoires in COVID-19. This clone was seen many times. TCRdb keeps only in-frame clones here, not all; method: immunoSEQ multiplex PCR. The profile shows almost 30,000 clones, 65% to 70% of them singletons. Germline lookup yields CDR1 MNHEY and CDR2 SVGAGI. J gave up 9 bases and V 5 bases, and 8 bases lay outside the gene matches. The length of the CDR3 is 13 residues. The V call is TRBV6-5, the J call TRBJ2-7, with TRBD1 matching over 9 bases. The sequence came from a human donor in a cohort sampled during active COVID-19. The sample consisted of peripheral blood. CDR3 sequence: CASSTGTGSVQYF. DNA for the CDR3: TGTGCCAGCAGTACCGGGACAGGGAGTGTGCAGTACTTC.